This TCR beta chain originates from a study of T cells in localized non-small cell lung cancer. Study results and caveats: Uninvolved adjacent lung had more T cell clonality than any other tissue, topping tumor.

The protocol was immunoSEQ multiplex PCR, while the TCRdb copy is restricted to in-frame clones and leaves out a portion. The sample carries approximately 2,400 clones, more than 20% recorded once. CDR1 and CDR2 from the germline V gene are SGDLS and YYNGEE. This CDR3 contains 14 residues. Trimming shortened V by 5 bases and J by 2 bases, and 12 bases separated the two germline ends. Concerning this clone itself: Its target is not known.

Adjacent lung lacking atypia came from at least 2 cm beyond the tumor margin. V gene TRBV9 combines with J gene TRBJ2-3; D remains ambiguous. Material: normal lung tissue next to the tumor, obtained before any cancer treatment. The TCR was taken from a man aged 40 to 75 with stage II lung adenocarcinoma. The CDR3: CASSVAQNTDTQYF. The CDR3 DNA reads TGTGCCAGCAGTGTCGCGCAAAACACAGATACGCAGTATTTT.